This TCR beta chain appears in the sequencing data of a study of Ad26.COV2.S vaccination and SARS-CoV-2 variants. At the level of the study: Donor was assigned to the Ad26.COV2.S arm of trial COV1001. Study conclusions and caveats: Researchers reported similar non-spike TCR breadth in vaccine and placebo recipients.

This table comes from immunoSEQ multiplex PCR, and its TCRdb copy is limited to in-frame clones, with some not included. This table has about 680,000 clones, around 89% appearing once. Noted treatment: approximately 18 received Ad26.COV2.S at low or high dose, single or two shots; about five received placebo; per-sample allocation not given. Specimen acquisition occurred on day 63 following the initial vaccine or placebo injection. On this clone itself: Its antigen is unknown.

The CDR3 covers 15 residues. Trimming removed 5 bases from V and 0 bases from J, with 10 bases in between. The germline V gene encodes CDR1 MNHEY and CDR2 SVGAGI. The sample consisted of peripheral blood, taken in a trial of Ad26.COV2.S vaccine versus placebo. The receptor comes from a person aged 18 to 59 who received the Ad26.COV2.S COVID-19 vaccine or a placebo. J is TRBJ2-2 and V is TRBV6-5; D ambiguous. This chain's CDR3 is CASSSTETNTGELFF. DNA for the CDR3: TGTGCCAGCAGTAGCACAGAGACGAACACCGGGGAGCTGTTTTTT.